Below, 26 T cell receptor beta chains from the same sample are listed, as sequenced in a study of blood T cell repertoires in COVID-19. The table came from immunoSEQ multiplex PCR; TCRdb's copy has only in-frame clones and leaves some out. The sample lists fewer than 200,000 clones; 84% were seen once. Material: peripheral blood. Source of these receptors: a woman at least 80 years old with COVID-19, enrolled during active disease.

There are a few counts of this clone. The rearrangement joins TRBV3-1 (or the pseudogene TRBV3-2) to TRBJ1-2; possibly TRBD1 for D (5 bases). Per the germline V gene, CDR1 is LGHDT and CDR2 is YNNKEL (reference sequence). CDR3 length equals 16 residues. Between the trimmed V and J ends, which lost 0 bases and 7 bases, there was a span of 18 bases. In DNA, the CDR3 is TGTGCCAGCAGCCAAGATTGGCGGGGCGAGAGGTTTGGCTACACCTTC. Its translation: CASSQDWRGERFGYTF.

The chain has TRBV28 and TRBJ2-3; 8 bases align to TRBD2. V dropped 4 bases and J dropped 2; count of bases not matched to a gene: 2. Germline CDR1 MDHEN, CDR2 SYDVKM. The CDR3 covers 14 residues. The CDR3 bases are TGTGCCAGCAGTTCGGGAGGGATCACAGATACGCAGTATTTT. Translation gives CASSSGGITDTQYF.

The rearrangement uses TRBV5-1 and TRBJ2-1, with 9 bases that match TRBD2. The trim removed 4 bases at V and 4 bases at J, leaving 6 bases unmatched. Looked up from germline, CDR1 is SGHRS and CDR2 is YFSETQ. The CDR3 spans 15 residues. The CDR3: CASSAIAGAYNEQFF. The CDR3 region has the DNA TGCGCCAGCAGCGCCATAGCGGGAGCGTACAATGAGCAGTTCTTC.

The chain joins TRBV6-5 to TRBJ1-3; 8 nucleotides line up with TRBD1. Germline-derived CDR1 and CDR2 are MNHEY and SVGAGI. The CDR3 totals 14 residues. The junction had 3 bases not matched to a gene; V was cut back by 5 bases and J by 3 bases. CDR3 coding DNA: TGTGCCAGCAGTAGGACAGGGCATGGAAACACCATATATTTT. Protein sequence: CASSRTGHGNTIYF.

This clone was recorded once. This CDR3 is CASSVSGTGYTF. The CDR3 bases are TGTGCCAGCAGCGTATCCGGTACTGGCTACACCTTC. This chain links TRBV9 with TRBJ1-2; no clear D gene. The CDR3 spans 12 residues. From germline, CDR1 is SGDLS and CDR2 YYNGEE. V lost 1 base, J lost 7 bases, and 8 bases lay in between.

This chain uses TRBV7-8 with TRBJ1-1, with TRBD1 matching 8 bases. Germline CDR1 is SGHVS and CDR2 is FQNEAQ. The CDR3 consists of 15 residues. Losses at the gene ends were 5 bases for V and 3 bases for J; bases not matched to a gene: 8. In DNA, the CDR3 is TGTGCCAGCAGCGCAGGGGGCGCCCAGGACACTGAAGCTTTCTTT. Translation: CASSAGGAQDTEAFF.

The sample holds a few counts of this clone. The CDR3 loop is CASSQDGLRDSHQPQHF. Written as DNA, the CDR3 is TGTGCCAGCAGCCAAGATGGGTTGAGGGACAGTCATCAGCCCCAGCATTTT. The V call is TRBV3-1 (or the pseudogene TRBV3-2), the J call TRBJ1-5; TRBD1 aligns across 7 bases. CDR1 is LGHDT, CDR2 YNNKEL, per germline (reference sequence). V shed 0 bases and J 5 bases; nucleotides not matched to a gene: 10. This CDR3 has 17 residues.

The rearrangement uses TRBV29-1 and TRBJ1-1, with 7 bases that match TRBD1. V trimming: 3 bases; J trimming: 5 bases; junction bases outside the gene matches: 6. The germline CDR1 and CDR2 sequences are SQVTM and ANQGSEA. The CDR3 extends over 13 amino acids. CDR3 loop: CSVDDRVRTEAFF. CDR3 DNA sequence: TGCAGCGTTGATGACAGGGTTAGGACTGAAGCTTTCTTT.

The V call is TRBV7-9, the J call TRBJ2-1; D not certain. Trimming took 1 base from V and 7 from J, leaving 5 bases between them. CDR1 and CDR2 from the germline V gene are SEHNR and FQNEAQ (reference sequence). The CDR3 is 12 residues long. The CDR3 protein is CASSLGANEQFF. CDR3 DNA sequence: TGTGCCAGCAGCTTAGGGGCGAATGAGCAGTTCTTC.

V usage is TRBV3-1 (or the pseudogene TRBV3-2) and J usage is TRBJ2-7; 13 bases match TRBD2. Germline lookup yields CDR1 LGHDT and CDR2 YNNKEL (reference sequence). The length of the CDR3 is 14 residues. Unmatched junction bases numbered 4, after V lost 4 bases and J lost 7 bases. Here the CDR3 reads CASSPLAGGFEQYF. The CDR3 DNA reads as TGTGCCAGCAGCCCACTAGCGGGAGGGTTTGAGCAGTACTTC.

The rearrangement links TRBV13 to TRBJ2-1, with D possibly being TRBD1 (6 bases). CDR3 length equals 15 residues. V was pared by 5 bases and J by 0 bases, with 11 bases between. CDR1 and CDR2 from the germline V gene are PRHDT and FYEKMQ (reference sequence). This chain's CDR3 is CASSLQGSSYNEQFF. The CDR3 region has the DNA TGTGCCAGCAGCCTACAGGGCAGCTCCTACAATGAGCAGTTCTTC.

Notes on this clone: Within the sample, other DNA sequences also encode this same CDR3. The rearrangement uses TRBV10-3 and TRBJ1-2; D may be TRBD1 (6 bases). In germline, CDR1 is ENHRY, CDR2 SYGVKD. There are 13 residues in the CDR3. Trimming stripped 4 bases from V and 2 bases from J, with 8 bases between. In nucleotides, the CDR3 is TGTGCCATCAGTGTTGACAGGAACTATGGCTACACCTTC. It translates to CAISVDRNYGYTF.

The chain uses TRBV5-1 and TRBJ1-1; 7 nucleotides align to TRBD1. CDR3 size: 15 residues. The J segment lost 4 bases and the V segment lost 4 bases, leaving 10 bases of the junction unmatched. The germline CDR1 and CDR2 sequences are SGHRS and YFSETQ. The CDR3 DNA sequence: TGCGCCAGCAGCCCAACCCGACAGGGAGGCACTGAAGCTTTCTTT. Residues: CASSPTRQGGTEAFF.

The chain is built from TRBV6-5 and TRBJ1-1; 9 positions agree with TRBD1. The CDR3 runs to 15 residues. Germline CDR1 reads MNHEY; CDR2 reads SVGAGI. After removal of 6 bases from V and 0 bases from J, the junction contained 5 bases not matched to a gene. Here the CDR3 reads CASRRTGALNTEAFF. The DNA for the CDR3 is TGTGCCAGCAGACGGACAGGGGCCTTGAACACTGAAGCTTTCTTT.

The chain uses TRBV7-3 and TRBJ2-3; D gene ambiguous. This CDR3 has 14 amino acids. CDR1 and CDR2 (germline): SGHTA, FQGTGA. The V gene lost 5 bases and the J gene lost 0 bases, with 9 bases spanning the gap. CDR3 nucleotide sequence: TGTGCCAGCAGCCCCTCGAGGAGCACAGATACGCAGTATTTT. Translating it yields CASSPSRSTDTQYF.

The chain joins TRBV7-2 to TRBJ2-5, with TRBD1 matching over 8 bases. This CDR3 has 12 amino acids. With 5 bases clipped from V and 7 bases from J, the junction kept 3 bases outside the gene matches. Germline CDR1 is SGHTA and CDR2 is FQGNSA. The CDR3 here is CASSLTGVTQYF. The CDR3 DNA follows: TGTGCCAGCAGCCTGACAGGGGTGACCCAGTACTTC.

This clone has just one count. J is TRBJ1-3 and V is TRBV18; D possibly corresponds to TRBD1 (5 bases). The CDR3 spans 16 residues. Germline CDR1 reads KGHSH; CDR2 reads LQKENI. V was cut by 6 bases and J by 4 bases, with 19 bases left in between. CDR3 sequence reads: CASSQPVGAGGNTIYF. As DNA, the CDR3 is TGTGCCAGCTCCCAACCCGTTGGGGCTGGGGGAAACACCATATATTTT.

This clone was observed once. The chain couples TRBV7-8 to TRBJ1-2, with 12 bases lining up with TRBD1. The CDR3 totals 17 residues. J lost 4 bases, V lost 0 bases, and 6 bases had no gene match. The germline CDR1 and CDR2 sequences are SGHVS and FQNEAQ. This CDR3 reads CASSLASGTGGFYGYTF. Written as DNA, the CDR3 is TGTGCCAGCAGCTTAGCCTCCGGGACAGGGGGCTTCTATGGCTACACCTTC.

In DNA, the CDR3 is TGTGCCAGCAGTCCACGGACAGGGGGAGTAAAGCAGTACTTC. It is translated as CASSPRTGGVKQYF. This rearrangement joins TRBV27 to TRBJ2-7, with 10 bases fitting TRBD1. Unmatched junction bases numbered 9, after V lost 5 bases and J lost 8 bases. This CDR3 contains 14 residues. Germline V gene data show CDR1 as MNHEY and CDR2 as SMNVEV (reference sequence).

Here the CDR3 reads CASSPGSGTYYEQYF. The CDR3 DNA reads TGTGCCAGCTCACCAGGGTCCGGGACTTACTACGAGCAGTACTTC. V usage is TRBV18 and J usage is TRBJ2-7; maybe TRBD2 (6 bases). V was shortened by 2 bases and J by 3 bases, with 14 bases between the two germline ends. Germline assignment: CDR1 KGHSH and CDR2 LQKENI. The CDR3 is 15 residues long. Combining the CDR3 with reference TRBV18 and TRBJ2-7 gives the whole variable domain NAGVMQNPRHLVRRRGQEARLRCSPMKGHSHVYWYRQLPEEGLKFMVYLQKENIIDESGMPKERFSAEFPKEGPSILRIQQVVRGDSAAYFCASSPGSGTYYEQYFGPGTRLTVT.

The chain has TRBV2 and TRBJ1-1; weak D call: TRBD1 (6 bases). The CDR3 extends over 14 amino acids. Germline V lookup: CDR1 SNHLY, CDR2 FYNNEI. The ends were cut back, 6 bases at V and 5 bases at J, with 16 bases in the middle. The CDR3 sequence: CASSPLDSETEAFF. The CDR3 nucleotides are TGTGCCAGCAGCCCTCTGGACAGTGAGACTGAAGCTTTCTTT.

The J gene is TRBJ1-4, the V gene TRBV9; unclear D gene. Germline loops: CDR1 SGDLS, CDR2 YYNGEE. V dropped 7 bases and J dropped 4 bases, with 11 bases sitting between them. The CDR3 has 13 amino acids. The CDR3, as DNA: TGTGCCAGCCAACGAAGCGGTAATGAAAAACTGTTTTTT. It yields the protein CASQRSGNEKLFF.

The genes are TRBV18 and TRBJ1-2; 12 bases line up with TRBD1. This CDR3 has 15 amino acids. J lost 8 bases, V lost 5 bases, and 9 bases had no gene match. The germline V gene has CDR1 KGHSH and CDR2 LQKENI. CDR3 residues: CASSSGQGAIGGYTF. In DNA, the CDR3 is TGTGCCAGCTCATCGGGACAGGGGGCAATAGGAGGCTACACCTTC.

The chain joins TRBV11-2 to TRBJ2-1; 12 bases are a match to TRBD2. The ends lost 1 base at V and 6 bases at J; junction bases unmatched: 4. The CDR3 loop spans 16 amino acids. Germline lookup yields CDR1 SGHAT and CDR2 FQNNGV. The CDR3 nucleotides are TGTGCCAGCAGCTTAGCCGGACTAGCGGGGTTCAATGAGCAGTTCTTC. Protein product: CASSLAGLAGFNEQFF.

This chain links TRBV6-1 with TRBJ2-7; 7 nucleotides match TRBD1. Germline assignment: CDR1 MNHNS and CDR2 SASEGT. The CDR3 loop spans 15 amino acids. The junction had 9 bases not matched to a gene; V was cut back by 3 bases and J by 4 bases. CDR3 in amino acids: CASSENRGQGYEQYF. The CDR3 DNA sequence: TGTGCCAGCAGTGAGAACAGGGGCCAAGGGTACGAGCAGTACTTC.

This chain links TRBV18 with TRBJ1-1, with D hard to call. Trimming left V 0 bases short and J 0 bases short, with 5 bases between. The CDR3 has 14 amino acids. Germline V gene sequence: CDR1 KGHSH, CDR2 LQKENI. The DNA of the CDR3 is TGTGCCAGCTCACCACCGTCCGTGAACACTGAAGCTTTCTTT. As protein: CASSPPSVNTEAFF. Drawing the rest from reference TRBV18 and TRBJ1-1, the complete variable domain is NAGVMQNPRHLVRRRGQEARLRCSPMKGHSHVYWYRQLPEEGLKFMVYLQKENIIDESGMPKERFSAEFPKEGPSILRIQQVVRGDSAAYFCASSPPSVNTEAFFGQGTRLTVV.